These 23 T cell receptor beta chains were all obtained from the same sample, sequenced in a study of T cells after posttransplantation cyclophosphamide (dated by TCRdb to the mid-2010s). What this sample's treatment or condition label stands for: high-dose cyclophosphamide on days +3 and +4 as single-agent GVHD prophylaxis. Busulfan and fludarabine conditioning, a related or unrelated marrow graft, and cyclophosphamide on days +3 and +4 were given to PTCy patients. The protocol used for the library was the immunoSEQ multiplex PCR assay. TCRdb mirrors the immuneACCESS table, restricted to in-frame sequences. Some clones are absent from its copies; in checked studies, under half trace to an unresolved V gene, and the reason for the others is unknown. The sample contains roughly 8,000 clones, roughly 88% of them found a single time. Of the sample, about 1.2% is held by the ten largest clones. Sequenced material: CD4+ T cells sorted from blood, taken approximately 45 months after allogeneic stem cell transplant with posttransplant cyclophosphamide. Source of these receptors: a female patient between 50 and 60 years old who received an allogeneic stem cell transplant from a related donor, was CMV-positive, and had no GVHD. After a transplant, some T cells may have been passed on by the graft donor.

The genes are TRBV11-2 and TRBJ2-7; TRBD1 might be the D (6 bases). Germline CDR1 reads SGHAT; CDR2 reads FQNNGV. CDR3 size: 14 residues. Trimming took 5 bases from V and 0 from J, leaving 11 bases between them. This chain's CDR3 is CASSQGLYSYEQYF. CDR3 DNA sequence: TGTGCCAGCAGCCAGGGGCTGTACTCCTACGAGCAGTACTTC.

The chain combines TRBV5-1 with TRBJ1-6; the D is unclear. The V end lost 5 bases, the J end lost 3 bases, and 9 bases lay between the germline ends. The CDR3 extends over 14 amino acids. Germline CDR1 reads SGHRS; CDR2 reads YFSETQ. The CDR3 coding sequence is TGCGCCAGCAGAATGGGGAGCTATAATTCACCCCTCCACTTT. Its translation is CASRMGSYNSPLHF.

The V call is TRBV18, the J call TRBJ1-2; 9 bases line up with TRBD1. Trimming took 0 bases from V and 4 from J; bases not matched to a gene: 21. The CDR3 spans 21 residues. From germline, CDR1 is KGHSH and CDR2 LQKENI. CDR3 bases: TGTGCCAGCTCACCACCGGGCCCCACCTTGACAGGGGGGATGATATCCTATGGCTACACCTTC. Amino acid sequence: CASSPPGPTLTGGMISYGYTF.

The chain combines TRBV27 with TRBJ2-5, with a weak D call TRBD2 (7 bases). Germline V lookup: CDR1 MNHEY, CDR2 SMNVEV (reference sequence). V dropped 2 bases and J dropped 3 bases, with 10 bases sitting between them. The CDR3 loop spans 14 amino acids. The CDR3 region is CASSLKGGEETQYF. The CDR3 DNA reads as TGTGCCAGCAGTTTAAAGGGGGGGGAAGAGACCCAGTACTTC.

The chain employs TRBV5-1 and TRBJ2-5, with 9 bases aligning to TRBD1. CDR3 length: 18 residues. Unmatched junction bases numbered 13, after V lost 0 bases and J lost 4 bases. The V gene's germline CDR1 is SGHRS and CDR2 YFSETQ. CDR3 protein: CASSLAGDRVNLRETQYF. The CDR3 nucleotides read TGCGCCAGCAGCTTGGCCGGGGACAGGGTCAATTTGCGAGAGACCCAGTACTTC.

This chain links TRBV18 with TRBJ2-1; 8 bases match TRBD2. Trimming took 5 bases from V and 5 from J; bases not matched to a gene: 11. Germline V gene lookup returns CDR1 KGHSH and CDR2 LQKENI. The CDR3 is 16 residues long. CDR3 amino acids: CASSSLSGADNNEQFF. As DNA, the CDR3 is TGTGCCAGCTCATCTCTTAGCGGGGCTGACAACAATGAGCAGTTCTTC. The entire variable domain, with the rest obtained from reference TRBV18 and TRBJ2-1, is as follows: NAGVMQNPRHLVRRRGQEARLRCSPMKGHSHVYWYRQLPEEGLKFMVYLQKENIIDESGMPKERFSAEFPKEGPSILRIQQVVRGDSAAYFCASSSLSGADNNEQFFGPGTRLTVL.

This chain links TRBV5-1 with TRBJ1-4; TRBD1 matches at 7 bases. CDR1 is SGHRS, CDR2 YFSETQ, per germline. This CDR3 is built from 13 residues. The V and J ends lost 7 bases and 1 base, in that order; junction bases with no gene match: 1. CDR3 sequence reads: CASRQGTNEKLFF. CDR3 DNA sequence: TGCGCCAGCCGACAGGGAACTAATGAAAAACTGTTTTTT.

The gene calls are TRBV4-3 and TRBJ1-6; D unresolved. From germline, CDR1 is LGHNA and CDR2 YSLEER. This CDR3 has 17 residues. Trimming shortened V by 1 base and J by 0 bases, and 10 bases separated the two germline ends. The CDR3 coding sequence is TGCGCCAGCAGCCAAGCGAGGCAGAGCTCCTATAATTCACCCCTCCACTTT. This gives the protein CASSQARQSSYNSPLHF.

The chain links TRBV12-5 to TRBJ2-3; 7 nucleotides line up with TRBD2. The CDR3 consists of 13 residues. Trimming at V came to 6 bases and at J to 4 bases, leaving 4 bases not matched to a gene. Germline CDR1 LGHNT, CDR2 FRNRAP. The CDR3 here is CASGLAGADTQYF. The CDR3 DNA sequence: TGTGCTAGTGGCTTAGCGGGCGCAGATACGCAGTATTTT.

This chain connects TRBV25-1 to TRBJ1-1, with D perhaps TRBD1 (6 bases). From germline, CDR1 is MGHDK and CDR2 SYGVNS. The CDR3 loop spans 14 amino acids. Trimming removed 1 base at V and 3 bases at J, with 9 bases between. CDR3 bases: TGTGCCAGCAGTGAATTCAGGGGACACACTGAAGCTTTCTTT. Amino acid sequence: CASSEFRGHTEAFF.

This rearrangement joins TRBV7-3 to TRBJ2-3, with 7 bases identical to TRBD2. The trim removed 6 bases at V and 9 bases at J, leaving 18 bases unmatched. This CDR3 contains 16 residues. Germline CDR1 is SGHTA and CDR2 is FQGTGA. The CDR3 sequence is CASSNVGREFPGTQYF. CDR3 DNA sequence: TGTGCCAGCAGTAACGTAGGGCGGGAGTTCCCGGGGACGCAGTATTTT.

V usage is TRBV25-1 and J usage is TRBJ2-1, with 7 bases identical to TRBD2. Germline values: CDR1 MGHDK, CDR2 SYGVNS. J gave up 6 bases and V 4 bases, and 9 bases lay outside the gene matches. This CDR3 has 15 amino acids. The CDR3 DNA is TGTGCCAGCAGTGCAGGACTAGTATTTAGCAATGAGCAGTTCTTC. Its protein product is CASSAGLVFSNEQFF. The variable domain in full, completed from reference TRBV25-1 and TRBJ2-1, reads EADIYQTPRYLVIGTGKKITLECSQTMGHDKMYWYQQDPGMELHLIHYSYGVNSTEKGDLSSESTVSRIRTEHFPLTLESARPSHTSQYLCASSAGLVFSNEQFFGPGTRLTVL.

This clone was seen once. The V gene is TRBV19, the J gene TRBJ2-3, with D tentatively TRBD2 (5 bases). The V end lost 5 bases, the J end lost 5 bases, and 23 bases lay between the germline ends. Germline CDR1 is LNHDA and CDR2 is SQIVND (reference sequence). The CDR3 is 17 amino acids. The CDR3 region has the DNA TGTGCCAGTAGTGCCCTCCGGACTGCAGCCACCCAAGATACGCAGTATTTT. Amino acid sequence: CASSALRTAATQDTQYF.

This clone was seen a handful of times. The CDR3 DNA is TGTGCCAGCAGCTTAGGGGCTGGGGGGGCTCCAAACTATGGCTACACCTTC. This translates into CASSLGAGGAPNYGYTF. This chain links TRBV7-2 with TRBJ1-2, with a weak D call TRBD1 (6 bases). Germline V gene sequence: CDR1 SGHTA, CDR2 FQGNSA. The CDR3 spans 17 residues. The V end was cut by 1 base, the J end by 2 bases, with 17 bases between.

The chain combines TRBV4-3 with TRBJ2-7; 11 nucleotides align to TRBD2. The CDR3 consists of 15 residues. V lost 4 bases, J lost 2 bases, and 4 bases stayed unmatched. Germline V gene data show CDR1 as LGHNA and CDR2 as YSLEER. CDR3 sequence reads: CASSRGTSGTYEQYF. DNA for the CDR3: TGCGCCAGCAGCCGCGGGACTAGCGGAACCTACGAGCAGTACTTC.

The V and J genes are TRBV5-5 and TRBJ1-5; D gene ambiguous. The CDR3 extends over 16 amino acids. Germline loops: CDR1 SGHKS, CDR2 YYEKEE (reference sequence). V was shortened by 4 bases and J by 0 bases, with 14 bases between the two germline ends. DNA of the CDR3: TGTGCCAGCAGCCCCCCCCCGGCAGGTAGCAATCAGCCCCAGCATTTT. Protein: CASSPPPAGSNQPQHF.

The chain combines TRBV9 with TRBJ1-2; TRBD1 agrees at 7 bases. This CDR3 has 13 residues. Germline CDR1 is SGDLS and CDR2 is YYNGEE. Trimming at V came to 3 bases and at J to 6 bases, leaving 5 bases not matched to a gene. CDR3 protein: CASSARGLHGYTF. CDR3 DNA: TGTGCCAGCAGCGCAAGGGGGCTCCATGGCTACACCTTC. The full variable domain, with the rest looked up from reference TRBV9 and TRBJ1-2, is DSGVTQTPKHLITATGQRVTLRCSPRSGDLSVYWYQQSLDQGLQFLIQYYNGEERAKGNILERFSAQQFPDLHSELNLSSLELGDSALYFCASSARGLHGYTFGSGTRLTVV.

The rearrangement uses TRBV7-8 and TRBJ2-7; 7 positions match TRBD2. This CDR3 has 13 amino acids. CDR1 and CDR2 from the germline V gene are SGHVS and FQNEAQ. The ends lost 1 base at V and 7 bases at J; junction bases unmatched: 4. CDR3 sequence reads: CASSLGLAEEQYF. The DNA for the CDR3 is TGTGCCAGCAGCTTAGGGCTAGCGGAGGAGCAGTACTTC.

This rearrangement joins TRBV7-9 to TRBJ1-1, with 10 positions matching TRBD1. CDR3 length equals 13 residues. Germline CDR1 is SEHNR and CDR2 is FQNEAQ (reference sequence). Losses at the gene ends were 1 base for V and 11 bases for J; bases not matched to a gene: 4. CDR3 coding DNA: TGTGCCAGCAGCTTAGGGGACAGGGGACGGGCTTTCTTT. It specifies CASSLGDRGRAFF.

The genes are TRBV6-4 and TRBJ2-7; 8 nucleotides align to TRBD2. The germline V gene encodes CDR1 MRHNA and CDR2 SNTAGT. CDR3 length equals 18 residues. The J segment lost 3 bases and the V segment lost 2 bases, leaving 15 bases of the junction unmatched. The CDR3 DNA follows: TGTGCCAGCAGTGACGCGATAACTCCTGCGGGAGGCATCTACGAGCAGTACTTC. This sequence encodes CASSDAITPAGGIYEQYF.

This sequence joins TRBV6-6 and TRBJ1-3; D unclear. The CDR3 runs 16 residues. Trimming pared 0 bases from V and 4 bases from J, leaving 13 bases between. Germline CDR1 reads MNHNY; CDR2 reads SVGAGI (reference sequence). The CDR3 loop is CASSYSVVLGGNTIYF. DNA of the CDR3: TGTGCCAGCAGTTACTCGGTCGTTCTAGGAGGAAACACCATATATTTT.

In this sample, this clone turned up a few times. The chain uses TRBV27 and TRBJ2-1; TRBD2 matches at 8 bases. This CDR3 contains 13 residues. V dropped 7 bases and J dropped 6; count of bases not matched to a gene: 5. Germline V gene sequence: CDR1 MNHEY, CDR2 SMNVEV (reference sequence). In DNA, the CDR3 is TGTGCCAGCATGACTAGCGTCCGCAATGAGCAGTTCTTC. Translated, it gives CASMTSVRNEQFF.

This chain connects TRBV2 to TRBJ1-5; possible D gene TRBD1, 6 bases. This CDR3 is built from 14 residues. The ends were cut back, 6 bases at V and 4 bases at J, with 13 bases in the middle. Germline lookup yields CDR1 SNHLY and CDR2 FYNNEI. CDR3 region: CASSQVDRNQPQHF. CDR3 bases: TGTGCCAGCAGCCAAGTCGACAGGAATCAGCCCCAGCATTTT.